This TCR beta chain came from a study of T cells in Graves' hyperthyroidism and ophthalmopathy. RNA transcripts provided the source from which TCR beta CDR3 regions were amplified. In the first-round RT-PCR of the TCR CDR3, the HTBI primer set was used. From the multiplex PCR reads, TCRdb called clonotypes with MiXCR, one entry per CDR3 protein. Among around 660,000 distinct CDR3 sequences listed, about 45% were seen once. Germline lookup yields CDR1 LNHDA and CDR2 SQIVND (reference sequence). The V and J ends lost 2 bases and 10 bases respectively, with 12 bases between them. This CDR3 is built from 14 residues. This clonotype was seen more than once but under ten times.

The sequence was collected from an adult man with Graves' disease, either hyperthyroidism or ophthalmopathy (not recorded which). The material sequenced was peripheral blood or thyroid tissue (not recorded which). The chain employs TRBV19 and TRBJ1-6, with D unresolved. Here the CDR3 reads CASSIPAGGSPLHF. The CDR3 DNA sequence: TGTGCCAGTAGTATACCCGCGGGAGGATCACCCCTCCACTTT.